This T cell receptor beta chain appears in the sequencing data of a study of breast tumors, draining lymph nodes, adjacent tissues. Study-wide findings and caveats: Tumor and nontumor repertoires were significantly more similar in luminal-like than in basal-like breast cancer. Tumors had less TCR diversity than lymph nodes, more than nontumor tissue.

This clonotype came up many times. Its antigen is unidentified. Each CDR3 protein gets one entry after TCRdb re-called the multiplex PCR reads with MiXCR. The sample comprises about 200,000 distinct CDR3 sequences, 25% to 40% of which are singletons, and approximately 4.3% rests with the top ten. Breast cancer patients provided tissue from their axillary draining lymph nodes. The specimen sequenced was axillary lymph node tissue. The receptor was derived from a female donor with breast cancer. Some clones in this sample may be carry-over from other donors' samples.

CDR3 sequence (DNA): TGTGCCAGCAGTGAAAACGACAGGGGAACTATTAGCAATCAGCCCCAGCATTTT. Protein sequence: CASSENDRGTISNQPQHF. The V call is TRBV2, the J call TRBJ1-5; 8 nucleotides line up with TRBD1. Germline assignment: CDR1 SNHLY and CDR2 FYNNEI. There are 18 residues in the CDR3. V was clipped by 2 bases and J by 0 bases; unmatched bases: 9.